One sample yielded the 23 T cell receptor beta chains listed below, sequenced in a study of blood T cell repertoires in COVID-19. Here immunoSEQ multiplex PCR was the method, and the copy in TCRdb shows in-frame clones only, minus some. The data contain 84,000 or so clones, approximately 83% of them singletons. The sequenced material came from peripheral blood. The receptor source for this set is an elderly woman with acute or convalescent COVID-19.

The J gene is TRBJ2-7, the V gene TRBV6-4; 7 nucleotides agree with TRBD2. V lost 0 bases to trimming and J lost 2 bases; unmatched junction nucleotides: 10. The germline gives CDR1 MRHNA, CDR2 SNTAGT. This CDR3 has 17 residues. DNA of the CDR3: TGTGCCAGCAGTGACTCGACGGCTAGCGGCCATACCTACGAGCAGTACTTC. It encodes CASSDSTASGHTYEQYF.

V usage is TRBV5-4 and J usage is TRBJ1-2, with 8 bases lining up with TRBD1. Looked up from germline, CDR1 is SGHNT and CDR2 is YYREEE (reference sequence). V lost 3 bases to trimming and J lost 8 bases; unmatched junction nucleotides: 6. This CDR3 contains 13 residues. CDR3 amino acids: CASSSQGVEGYTF. DNA for the CDR3: TGTGCCAGCAGCTCACAGGGGGTGGAAGGCTACACCTTC.

The chain carries TRBV7-2 and TRBJ2-1, with 8 nucleotides matching TRBD2. The germline V gene encodes CDR1 SGHTA and CDR2 FQGNSA. The CDR3 runs 15 residues. V trimming: 1 base; J trimming: 4 bases; junction bases outside the gene matches: 3. The CDR3 nucleotides are TGTGCCAGCAGCTTAGAGACTAGCGCATACAATGAGCAGTTCTTC. Its protein product is CASSLETSAYNEQFF.

The V call is TRBV24-1, the J call TRBJ1-5, with D possibly matching TRBD1 (6 bases). The germline gives CDR1 KGHDR, CDR2 SFDVKD. The CDR3 sequence is 13 residues long. With 9 bases removed from V and 0 bases from J, the gap between germline ends came to 8 bases. CDR3 amino acids: CATQGSSNQPQHF. For the CDR3, the DNA is TGTGCCACCCAGGGGTCTAGCAATCAGCCCCAGCATTTT.

The chain is built from TRBV19 and TRBJ2-6; D is undetermined. The CDR3 is made up of 17 amino acids. V lost 5 bases and J lost 0, with 14 bases in between. CDR1 LNHDA and CDR2 SQIVND come from the germline V gene (reference sequence). In DNA, the CDR3 is TGTGCCAGTAGTGGCGGCAGTTATTCCTCTGGGGCCAACGTCCTGACTTTC. It specifies CASSGGSYSSGANVLTF.

A single count supports this clone. V and J are TRBV6-1 and TRBJ1-2; D gene uncertain. The V gene lost 0 bases and the J gene lost 2 bases, with 10 bases spanning the gap. The CDR3 covers 15 residues. Germline CDR1 reads MNHNS; CDR2 reads SASEGT. Here the CDR3 DNA reads TGTGCCAGCAGTGAAGCACCCGGGGAGAACTATGGCTACACCTTC. The encoded protein is CASSEAPGENYGYTF.

V is TRBV6-5 and J is TRBJ2-1; weak D call: TRBD1 (6 bases). The CDR3 covers 16 residues. V was clipped by 4 bases and J by 8 bases, with 21 bases between them. Germline CDR1 is MNHEY and CDR2 is SVGAGI. The CDR3 sequence is CASSSRTAPNPHEQFF. The CDR3 DNA follows: TGTGCCAGCAGTTCCCGGACAGCTCCCAATCCCCATGAGCAGTTCTTC.

The chain couples TRBV7-6 to TRBJ2-1; the match to TRBD2 covers 7 bases. The CDR3 has 15 residues. The germline V gene encodes CDR1 SGHVS and CDR2 FNYEAQ. V was pared by 5 bases and J by 0 bases, with 4 bases of the junction left unmatched. The CDR3 region has the DNA TGTGCCAGCAGCGGAGGCGGGAGCTCCTACAATGAGCAGTTCTTC. This translates into CASSGGGSSYNEQFF. The full variable domain, rest sourced from reference TRBV7-6 and TRBJ2-1, is GAGVSQSPRYKVTKRGQDVALRCDPISGHVSLYWYRQALGQGPEFLTYFNYEAQQDKSGLPNDRFSAERPEGSISTLTIQRTEQRDSAMYRCASSGGGSSYNEQFFGPGTRLTVL.

The table lists this clone with a count of one. This chain links TRBV6-2 or TRBV6-3 with TRBJ2-3, with a possible D match to TRBD2 (5 bases). V was clipped by 0 bases and J by 0 bases, with 10 bases between them. Germline V gene data show CDR1 as MNHEY and CDR2 as SVGEGT. The CDR3 sequence is 16 residues long. This CDR3 reads CASSYSPGLSTDTQYF. Here the CDR3 DNA reads TGTGCCAGCAGTTACTCCCCCGGACTTAGCACAGATACGCAGTATTTT.

The rearrangement uses TRBV27 and TRBJ1-5; possible D gene TRBD1, 5 bases. Trimming removed 9 bases from V and 3 bases from J, with 21 bases in between. This CDR3 has 16 amino acids. Germline lookup yields CDR1 MNHEY and CDR2 SMNVEV (reference sequence). For the CDR3, the DNA is TGTGCCAGATGTAAGAGGGGCGGGATCACCAATCAGCCCCAGCATTTT. It translates to CARCKRGGITNQPQHF.

This clone was picked up one time. The chain employs TRBV3-1 (or the pseudogene TRBV3-2) and TRBJ2-7; TRBD1 might be the D (5 bases). The CDR3 extends over 14 amino acids. The V gene lost 1 base and the J gene lost 0 bases, with 7 bases spanning the gap. Germline assignment: CDR1 LGHDT and CDR2 YNNKEL (reference sequence). This CDR3 is CASSQGGASYEQYF. The CDR3 DNA reads as TGTGCCAGCAGCCAAGGGGGCGCCTCCTACGAGCAGTACTTC.

This chain links TRBV4-3 with TRBJ2-1, with 9 bases that match TRBD2. This CDR3 has 16 amino acids. Trimming took 0 bases from V and 0 from J; bases not matched to a gene: 0. The germline CDR1 and CDR2 sequences are LGHNA and YSLEER. The CDR3 loop reads CASSQDSGSSYNEQFF. Here the CDR3 DNA reads TGCGCCAGCAGCCAAGATAGCGGGAGCTCCTACAATGAGCAGTTCTTC.

Details on this clone: Germline and junction disagree at one end, which may indicate a read error. The V and J genes are TRBV7-7 and TRBJ2-5; TRBD1 might be the D (6 bases). The CDR3 runs 15 residues. Looked up from germline, CDR1 is SSHAT and CDR2 is FNYEAQ (reference sequence). CDR3 DNA sequence: TGTGCTAGCAGCACCAGAGGGGGAGTCGGGGAGACCCAGTACTTC. Protein product: CASSTRGGVGETQYF.

About this clone: A read error may produce the germline difference seen at one junction end. The gene calls are TRBV29-1 and TRBJ2-1; D is unclear. The CDR3 covers 13 residues. CDR1 and CDR2 (germline): SQVTM, ANQGSEA. The DNA of the CDR3 is TGCAGCGTTGGGTCGATGGGCGACAATGGGCAGTTCTTC. It specifies CSVGSMGDNGQFF.

CDR3 loop: CASSQTRGGELFF. CDR3 DNA: TGTGCCAGCAGCCAGACACGGGGCGGGGAGCTGTTTTTT. V and J are TRBV11-1 and TRBJ2-2; tentative D call: TRBD2 (5 bases). Germline V CDR1 and CDR2: SGHAT, FQDESV (reference sequence). The CDR3 spans 13 residues. Trimming pared 5 bases from V and 7 bases from J, leaving 11 bases between.

The chain has TRBV19 and TRBJ2-6, with D hard to call. This CDR3 contains 14 residues. Trimming removed 4 bases at V and 3 bases at J, with 7 bases between. From germline, CDR1 is LNHDA and CDR2 SQIVND (reference sequence). The DNA of the CDR3 is TGTGCCAGTAGTAGCTCAGGTGGGGCCAACGTCCTGACTTTC. It yields the protein CASSSSGGANVLTF.

The chain has TRBV9 and TRBJ1-2; TRBD1 matches 11 bases. V shed 3 bases and J 7 bases; nucleotides not matched to a gene: 8. CDR3 size: 15 residues. Germline-derived CDR1 and CDR2 are SGDLS and YYNGEE. The CDR3 region has the DNA TGTGCCAGCAGCGGGGCGGACAGGGGGCGGGTTGGCTACACCTTC. Its translation: CASSGADRGRVGYTF. Based on the CDR3 plus reference TRBV9 and TRBJ1-2, the full variable domain is DSGVTQTPKHLITATGQRVTLRCSPRSGDLSVYWYQQSLDQGLQFLIQYYNGEERAKGNILERFSAQQFPDLHSELNLSSLELGDSALYFCASSGADRGRVGYTFGSGTRLTVV.

This sequence joins TRBV20-1 and TRBJ2-7; 9 bases are a match to TRBD2. CDR1 and CDR2 from the germline V gene are DFQATT and SNEGSKA (reference sequence). The CDR3 is made up of 15 amino acids. J was trimmed by 6 bases and V by 3 bases; bases with no gene match: 12. The chain's CDR3 is CSASPGGTSWSEQYF. In nucleotides, the CDR3 is TGCAGTGCTAGTCCCGGTGGGACTAGCTGGAGCGAGCAGTACTTC.

V is TRBV5-1 and J is TRBJ2-1, with 9 nucleotides matching TRBD2. The CDR3 has 14 residues. V lost 7 bases to trimming and J lost 0 bases; unmatched junction nucleotides: 2. Germline CDR1 reads SGHRS; CDR2 reads YFSETQ. In DNA, the CDR3 is TGCGCCAGCGGTAGCGGGAGCTCCTACAATGAGCAGTTCTTC. This sequence encodes CASGSGSSYNEQFF.

This chain connects TRBV3-1 (or the pseudogene TRBV3-2) to TRBJ1-6; a weak D match, TRBD1 (5 bases). V gave up 2 bases and J gave up 8 bases, with 7 bases separating them. Looked up from germline, CDR1 is LGHDT and CDR2 is YNNKEL (reference sequence). This CDR3 comprises 13 residues. CDR3 residues: CASSQPGDSPLHF. The CDR3 DNA sequence: TGTGCCAGCAGCCAACCGGGGGATTCACCCCTCCACTTT.

The chain joins TRBV6-5 to TRBJ2-7; 11 bases align to TRBD2. The V gene end was trimmed by 4 bases and the J gene end by 0 bases; junction bases not matched to a gene: 5. The germline CDR1 and CDR2 sequences are MNHEY and SVGAGI. The CDR3 runs 16 residues. Here the CDR3 reads CASSSRLAGRSYEQYF. CDR3 sequence (DNA): TGTGCCAGCAGTTCTCGACTAGCGGGACGCTCCTACGAGCAGTACTTC.

This rearrangement joins TRBV11-2 to TRBJ2-7; D not resolved. Between the trimmed V and J ends, which lost 2 bases and 6 bases, there was a span of 8 bases. The CDR3 contains 12 residues. Germline-derived CDR1 and CDR2 are SGHAT and FQNNGV. CDR3 loop: CASSLTNTEQYF. CDR3 nucleotide sequence: TGTGCCAGCAGCTTAACCAACACCGAGCAGTACTTC.

As concerns this clone: Given a much more abundant clone one base away, this may be a read error. Other DNA sequences in this specimen translate into the identical CDR3. The chain is built from TRBV5-1 and TRBJ1-1; D is possibly TRBD1 (5 bases). Trimming took 8 bases from V and 1 from J, leaving 12 bases between them. The CDR3 covers 13 residues. CDR1 and CDR2 from the germline V gene are SGHRS and YFSETQ. The CDR3 sequence is CASSTQGNTEAFF. CDR3 coding DNA: TGCGCCAGTAGCACCCAGGGGAACACTGAAGCTTTCTTT.